The T cell receptor (beta chain) under discussion was sequenced for a study of blood T cells in healthy people across ages. The study's findings and limits: What prevented conclusive comparison of naive and antigen-experienced cells was that PBMCs were unsorted.

Germline V gene data show CDR1 as GTSNPN and CDR2 as SVGIG (reference sequence). V lost 8 bases, J lost 10 bases, and 17 bases lay in between. The CDR3 is made up of 12 amino acids. A word on this clonotype: No antigen is known for it.

Next came a second PCR, run for about 7 to 11 cycles, which used a sample-barcoded 5' primer along with a J-beta primer mix. Individual samples furnished no less than 3 million CDR3-containing paired-end reads apiece. TCRdb redid the calling of the 5' RACE reads with MiXCR, one entry per CDR3 protein. The data show over a million distinct CDR3 sequences, under 45% seen once. Staff drew about 10 milliliters of peripheral blood from each donor. Extraction yielded at least 5 micrograms of total RNA per sample. The sequenced sample consisted of blood. The sequence derives from a woman in her sixties in good health. This chain links TRBV30 with TRBJ1-4; TRBD1 might be the D (5 bases). The CDR3: CAQGLLGLKLFF. In DNA form, the CDR3 reads TGTGCCCAGGGACTCCTAGGCCTAAAACTGTTTTTT.